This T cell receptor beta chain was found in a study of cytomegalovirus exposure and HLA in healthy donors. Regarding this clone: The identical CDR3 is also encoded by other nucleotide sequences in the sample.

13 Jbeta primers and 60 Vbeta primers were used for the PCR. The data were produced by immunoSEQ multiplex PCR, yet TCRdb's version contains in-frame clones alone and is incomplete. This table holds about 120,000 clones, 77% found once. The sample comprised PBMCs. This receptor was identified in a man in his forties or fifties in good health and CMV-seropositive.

As DNA, the CDR3 is TGTGCCAGCAGTTCGGGACAGGGTGGTGCAGATACGCAGTATTTT. This gives the protein CASSSGQGGADTQYF. The chain employs TRBV28 and TRBJ2-3, with TRBD1 identical over 9 bases. This CDR3 region has 15 residues. Germline values: CDR1 MDHEN, CDR2 SYDVKM. The V and J ends lost 4 bases and 4 bases, in that order; junction bases with no gene match: 6.